This record looks at one T cell receptor beta chain sequence and its context. Its antigen is unknown. Base-call qualities are not available, and no considerably larger clone is one nucleotide away. The library was generated by the immunoSEQ multiplex PCR assay. For the multiplex PCR, a mixture combining 60 forward primers for TCR Vbeta segments and 13 reverse primers for TCR Jbeta segments was used. Amplification of the CDR3 region of rearranged TCR beta genes was performed with a multiplex PCR assay on genomic DNA. The Illumina HiSeq System was used to sequence the amplified TCR beta libraries as 87-base-pair reads. The authors' analysis ran thus. A later analysis counted about 80 million unique TCR beta chains across the 690 or so repertoires, and some 11 million of these chains were shared by at least two donors. Raw reads were error-corrected and collapsed into unique sequences with a nearest-neighbor algorithm that merged closely related sequences to remove PCR and sequencing errors. To assign V, D and J gene segments, CDR3 sequences were aligned to IMGT reference sequences. For a sequence to be retained, a match of at least six nucleotides was required to both a V gene segment and a J gene segment. Rearrangements were called productive when the CDR3 lacked stop codons and stayed in frame with V and J; all others were non-productive. CDR3 was defined according to IMGT convention as the region running from the second conserved V-encoded cysteine to the conserved J-encoded phenylalanine. Sequences without an unambiguous match to a single V gene segment were excluded from the earlier analysis of about 600 of the donors. In an earlier analysis of several hundred of the donors, V segments were called functional above 56.7% productive rearrangements and were called segregating when the between-donor standard deviation exceeded 5%. A statistical classification framework was developed to diagnose cytomegalovirus status using the catalog of TCR beta chain sequences. In a later analysis, V and J genes were assigned by comparing TCR nucleotide sequences against IMGT/GENE-DB human TR gene sequences. A later analysis assigned CDR3 sequences and most-parsimonious VDJ recombination scenarios with the TCRdist pipeline. In a later analysis, every TCR beta chain was defined by the combination of its CDR3 amino acid sequence and its V-gene family, and reads without a unique V-gene family were dropped. A later analysis removed several hundred highly shared, low-generation-probability nucleotide sequences to deal with suspected cross-contamination and a sequencing artifact. A later analysis calculated a clonal expansion index for each public chain from normalized within-repertoire ranks of inferred template counts. Generation probabilities in a later analysis came from a VDJ recombination model fitted to out-of-frame rearrangements, and those results were checked against IGoR. A later analysis scored TCR-TCR, TCR-HLA and TCR-CMV co-occurrence with hypergeometric tests, applying a repertoire-size bias correction to TCR pairs. In a later analysis, false discovery rates were estimated by permuting HLA or CMV assignments 20 times. In a later analysis, co-occurring TCRs were grouped using DBSCAN, with TCRdist sequence similarity added in when clustering inside HLA-allele-positive subsets. Repertoires with fewer than 30,000 or more than 120,000 public chains, plus five repertoires with anomalous nucleotide sharing, were excluded from co-occurrence clustering. As stored in TCRdb, this immuneACCESS dataset retains in-frame rearrangements with V and J assigned. A fraction of the clones does not appear; measured against another copy, unresolved V genes explain less than half of the discrepancy, and the remainder lacks a known reason. V and J calls plus clone size are reproduced from that table; the DNA served to infer D and trimming. This sample is represented by 150,000 to 200,000 clones; about 80% of them were singletons. The ten most abundant clones make up about 1.9% of the sample.

In total, roughly 670 healthy bone marrow donors made up the cohort. All cohort members were sampled while nominally healthy, although unrecorded immune exposures were likely present. The donor tested CMV seropositive and was one of the 289 seropositive cohort members. Every donor gave a peripheral blood sample, and the peripheral blood mononuclear cells from that sample were used for TCR beta sequencing. The Qiagen DNeasy Blood Extraction Kit was used to extract genomic DNA from the blood cell samples. This sample is part of a study of cytomegalovirus exposure and HLA in healthy donors (TCRdb year 2017). Concerning the study at large: An earlier analysis of about 530 of the donors reported about 280 Gb of sequence data and 100 million to 120 million unique TCR beta sequences obtained from around 180 million T cells. The study used immunosequencing to profile the T cell repertoires of 670 or so subjects and linked those repertoires to cytomegalovirus serostatus. Every repertoire in the discovery cohort had been generated on one and the same sequencing platform. Among around 400 genotyped donors of the cohort, an average of around 220,000 unique TCR beta nucleotide sequences was sequenced per donor, of which 15% to 20% were non-productive. HLA typing covered class I and class II loci at four-digit resolution. To study patterns of TCR occurrence, a later analysis re-analyzed previously published TCR beta repertoires from 666 donors and added high-resolution HLA genotyping. Typing coverage differed by locus: A, B, C, DRB1 and DQB1 were typed in about 620-640 donors, DQA1 in 522, DPA1 in approximately 600, and DPB1 in roughly 470. Besides the first cohort of under 700 subjects, a separate validation cohort made up of 95 to 150 different subjects was used. In a later genetic analysis, genome-wide SNP genotypes for about three fifths of the 666 donors were used, and that subset was treated as a discovery cohort. The study aimed to test whether signatures of past pathogen exposure could be identified by cataloging public T cell receptors. Approximately 300 gigabases of sequencing data and around 85 million unique TCR sequences made up an early release that covered several hundred HLA-typed donors. Of the roughly 400 genotyped donors, approximately 80% were placed in the genetic ancestry cluster associated with self-reported Caucasian donors. In an earlier analysis of roughly 600 of the donors, high-throughput TCR beta sequencing was used to judge whether each TCR beta V gene segment behaved as functional or pseudogenic. About five DR-DQ haplotypes were handled as single units for association and clustering because linkage in the cohort was strong. Donor age, sex, ethnicity and CMV serostatus were collected together with the repertoire data. High-throughput TCR immunosequencing, statistical association of individual TCRs with disease status, and machine learning were combined to predict cytomegalovirus infection status. Rather than using new phenotypic data, the later analysis identified candidate immune exposures from TCR beta sequences and from how often those sequences occurred across donors. Study-wide findings and limitations: In a later analysis, most CMV-associated TCR beta chains were found to appear HLA-restricted, with HLA associations seemingly driven largely by CMV exposure. A later genetic analysis reported fewer N-insertions in productive TCRs among donors in an Asian-associated ancestry cluster than the approximately 670-donor mean. Presence/absence analyses assumed roughly uniform sequencing depth across donors, an assumption that may not hold. At a false discovery rate of 0.05, a later analysis linked 16,951 TCR beta sequences to specific HLA alleles. This cohort had only TCR beta chains sequenced, and the lack of alpha or paired-chain data limited which features could be detected. In a later analysis, HLA-associated TCR beta chains were found to be more clonally expanded and to have lower generation probabilities than equally common non-associated chains. An association between a missense DCLRE1C variant and V-gene and J-gene trimming of TCR beta chains was found in a later genetic analysis and replicated in an independent cohort. Linkage disequilibrium might explain the correlated functional status among segregating V segments, but an unknown experimental factor could not be ruled out. CMV serostatus was the only immune exposure information available for the cohort. When HLA alleles, especially DR and DQ, strongly co-occurred, TCR associations were difficult to assign to individual alleles. In an earlier analysis of approximately 590 of the donors, most TCR beta V segments appeared in productive rearrangements about 90% or about 30% of the time, broadly matching IMGT annotations. A cluster of highly shared sequence variants was judged likely to be a technical artifact of the sequencing pipeline. Most TCR sequences were seen in very few donors, while some public TCRs were found in many individuals. Several of the top co-occurrence clusters appeared to be linked to parvovirus B19, influenza, CMV and Epstein-Barr virus, according to a later analysis. Because HLA typing was missing for some donors at each locus, association tests included only the typed subset. According to the authors, the approach could potentially be generalized to other disease states and immunological phenotypes. In vitro tests confirmed that a few of the cytomegalovirus-associated TCR beta chains recognize cytomegalovirus antigens. A further reported finding was that TCR beta sequences accurately predicted the HLA-A and HLA-B alleles for most subjects in the first cohort. The classifier was reported to diagnose cytomegalovirus status with high specificity and sensitivity in both the original cohort and the validation cohort. Because counts were too low, roughly 16 rarely observed V segments, including chromosome 9 orphons, were excluded from the earlier analysis of around 590 of the donors. The study listed 150 to 200 TCR beta chains as associated with cytomegalovirus. Some IMGT-functional V segments, including TRBV6-2 and TRBV6-3, could not be told apart with the 87-base-pair reads, so those segments were excluded. In a later analysis, the rate of TCR association differed among HLA loci, with DRB1 alleles having the most associated TCRs and HLA-C alleles having the fewest.

The germline V gene (reference sequence) gives CDR1 as SGHNT and CDR2 as YYREEE. Trimming leaves V shorter by 2 bases and J shorter by 11 bases, with the junction holding 11 bases beyond the gene matches. The CDR3, from cysteine to phenylalanine, totals 17 residues. The retained sequence is limited to the CDR3, 51 bases, with the frame set at the first base. The chain was built from TRBV5-4 and TRBJ2-3; 16 central nucleotides agree with TRBD2. This clonotype originated in a woman between 25 and 40 years old in good health and CMV-seropositive. The specimen was PBMCs. The CDR3 region reads CASSFGTSGGAGGVQYF. In nucleotides, the sequence is TGTGCCAGCAGCTTCGGGACTAGCGGGGGGGCCGGGGGGGTGCAGTATTTT.